These 5 T cell receptor beta chains originate from one sample sequenced in a study of T cells in Graves' hyperthyroidism and ophthalmopathy. What was amplified from RNA transcripts were TCR beta CDR3 regions. Using the HTBI primer set, a first-round RT-PCR was run on the TCR CDR3. TCRdb re-analysed the multiplex PCR reads in MiXCR, keeping a single row per CDR3 protein. The data show roughly 560,000 distinct CDR3 sequences, around 15% seen once. The sequenced sample consisted of blood. The receptors come from a woman aged 40 to 49 with Graves' ophthalmopathy.

This clonotype was detected ten times or more. CDR3 amino acids: CATRERELSGGRGETQYF. The CDR3 DNA is TGTGCCACCAGAGAACGAGAGCTCAGCGGGGGCCGGGGTGAGACCCAGTACTTC. The chain links TRBV24-1 to TRBJ2-5; 8 bases fit TRBD2. The J segment lost 5 bases and the V segment lost 7 bases, leaving 20 bases of the junction unmatched. There are 18 residues in the CDR3. Per the germline V gene, CDR1 is KGHDR and CDR2 is SFDVKD.

This clonotype has at least ten counts. V gene TRBV5-1 combines with J gene TRBJ2-7; D perhaps matches TRBD2 (7 bases). The CDR3 has 12 residues. Trimming took 3 bases from V and 10 from J, leaving 14 bases between them. Germline assignment: CDR1 SGHRS and CDR2 YFSETQ. The CDR3 sequence is CASSWGEGEQYF. Here the CDR3 DNA reads TGCGCCAGCAGCTGGGGGGAGGGGGAACAGTACTTC.

V is TRBV28 and J is TRBJ2-7; 8 nucleotides align to TRBD2. The V gene end was trimmed by 3 bases and the J gene end by 2 bases; junction bases not matched to a gene: 12. Germline loops: CDR1 MDHEN, CDR2 SYDVKM. This CDR3 has 17 residues. The CDR3 protein is CASSFSPGGAGAYEQYF. The CDR3 DNA is TGTGCCAGCAGTTTCAGCCCGGGGGGGGCGGGAGCCTACGAGCAGTACTTC. Full variable domain (remainder filled in from reference TRBV28 and TRBJ2-7): DVKVTQSSRYLVKRTGEKVFLECVQDMDHENMFWYRQDPGLGLRLIYFSYDVKMKEKGDIPEGYSVSREKKERFSLILESASTNQTSMYLCASSFSPGGAGAYEQYFGPGTRLTVT.

There are many counts of this clonotype. CDR3 residues: CAWDPSGLAGETQYF. Written as DNA, the CDR3 is TGTGCCTGGGACCCTTCGGGACTAGCGGGAGAGACCCAGTACTTC. The chain has TRBV30 and TRBJ2-5; 12 nucleotides agree with TRBD2. Losses at the gene ends were 5 bases for V and 4 bases for J; bases not matched to a gene: 8. Germline loops: CDR1 GTSNPN, CDR2 SVGIG (reference sequence). This CDR3 comprises 15 residues.

The chain employs TRBV4-1 and TRBJ2-7; either TRBD1 or TRBD2 may supply D (6 bases each). CDR1 is MGHRA, CDR2 YSYEKL, per germline. CDR3 length equals 15 residues. V was trimmed by 1 base and J by 6 bases, leaving 16 bases between them. CDR3 DNA: TGCGCCAGCAGCCAAGGATCGGAGGGGGTTGCCGAGCAGTACTTC. Translating it yields CASSQGSEGVAEQYF.